Listed here are 27 T cell receptor beta chains from one sample, sequenced in a study of shared clonotypes between healthy human individuals. Sequenced by immunoSEQ multiplex PCR; TCRdb stores in-frame clones only, minus some. This sample yields about 2.4 million clones, of which more than 85% are seen a single time; 0.36% belongs to the top ten. The sequenced sample consisted of naive CD4+ T cells from PBMCs. Subset indicated: CD45RA+ positively selected. These receptor sequences come from a man aged 18 to 29 in good health. Some clones in this sample may be carry-over from other donors' samples.

This chain links TRBV27 with TRBJ2-7; D is undetermined. Germline CDR1 and CDR2: MNHEY and SMNVEV (reference sequence). V lost 6 bases to trimming and J lost 5 bases, with 11 bases between them. The CDR3 has 12 residues. The CDR3 loop is CASSSGVDEQYF. In DNA form, the CDR3 reads TGTGCCAGCAGCTCCGGCGTCGACGAGCAGTACTTC.

The V call is TRBV7-9, the J call TRBJ1-4, with D possibly being TRBD1 (5 bases). The ends were cut back, 6 bases at V and 3 bases at J, with 11 bases in the middle. Germline lookup yields CDR1 SEHNR and CDR2 FQNEAQ (reference sequence). The CDR3 loop spans 14 amino acids. The CDR3 protein is CASRSGLANEKLFF. CDR3 DNA: TGTGCCAGCAGGTCAGGGTTGGCTAATGAAAAACTGTTTTTT. Full variable domain (remainder filled in from reference TRBV7-9 and TRBJ1-4): DTGVSQNPRHKITKRGQNVTFRCDPISEHNRLYWYRQTLGQGPEFLTYFQNEAQLEKSRLLSDRFSAERPKGSFSTLEIQRTEQGDSAMYLCASRSGLANEKLFFGSGTQLSVL.

The chain recombines TRBV14 with TRBJ2-3; no clear D. In germline, CDR1 is SGHDN, CDR2 FVKESK. V was pared by 0 bases and J by 2 bases, with 12 bases between. There are 16 residues in the CDR3. DNA of the CDR3: TGTGCCAGCAGCCAAGATGTCTCGGCCTACACAGATACGCAGTATTTT. Translated, it gives CASSQDVSAYTDTQYF.

The V and J genes are TRBV28 and TRBJ1-6; perhaps TRBD1 as D (6 bases). This CDR3 comprises 19 residues. The germline CDR1 and CDR2 sequences are MDHEN and SYDVKM. Trimming cost V 4 bases and J 8 bases, with 27 bases left between them. CDR3 protein: CASSYGQIKGVGGDSPLHF. CDR3 nucleotide sequence: TGTGCCAGCAGTTACGGACAGATAAAGGGGGTGGGAGGGGATTCACCCCTCCACTTT.

This rearrangement joins TRBV5-1 to TRBJ2-7, with 8 bases identical to TRBD1. Germline V CDR1 and CDR2: SGHRS, YFSETQ. With 6 bases clipped from V and 3 bases from J, the junction kept 5 bases outside the gene matches. The CDR3 is 13 residues long. CDR3 sequence: CASMGQDNYEQYF. The CDR3 coding sequence is TGCGCCAGCATGGGACAGGACAACTACGAGCAGTACTTC.

The chain recombines TRBV18 with TRBJ2-7; D is uncertain. The length of the CDR3 is 15 residues. Germline-derived CDR1 and CDR2 are KGHSH and LQKENI. V lost 2 bases, J lost 0 bases, and 11 bases lay in between. For the CDR3, the DNA is TGTGCCAGCTCACCAATTCATGGCAGCTCCTACGAGCAGTACTTC. The encoded protein is CASSPIHGSSYEQYF.

The gene calls are TRBV7-9 and TRBJ1-2; 8 positions agree with TRBD1. Looked up from germline, CDR1 is SEHNR and CDR2 is FQNEAQ (reference sequence). Trimming at V came to 5 bases and at J to 4 bases, leaving 3 bases not matched to a gene. The CDR3 is 13 residues long. CDR3 region: CASSRDRGYGYTF. CDR3 bases: TGTGCCAGCAGCCGTGACAGGGGCTATGGCTACACCTTC. Supplemented by reference TRBV7-9 and TRBJ1-2, the full variable domain reads DTGVSQNPRHKITKRGQNVTFRCDPISEHNRLYWYRQTLGQGPEFLTYFQNEAQLEKSRLLSDRFSAERPKGSFSTLEIQRTEQGDSAMYLCASSRDRGYGYTFGSGTRLTVV.

The V call is TRBV7-3, the J call TRBJ1-5; D not resolved. The germline CDR1 and CDR2 sequences are SGHTA and FQGTGA. The V gene lost 5 bases and the J gene lost 5 bases, with 10 bases spanning the gap. This CDR3 spans 13 amino acids. The CDR3 here is CASSPHPDQPQHF. In DNA form, the CDR3 reads TGTGCCAGCAGCCCCCATCCCGATCAGCCCCAGCATTTT. Complete variable domain (other parts from reference TRBV7-3 and TRBJ1-5): GAGVSQTPSNKVTEKGKYVELRCDPISGHTALYWYRQSLGQGPEFLIYFQGTGAADDSGLPNDRFFAVRPEGSVSTLKIQRTERGDSAVYLCASSPHPDQPQHFGDGTRLSIL.

This chain uses TRBV28 with TRBJ2-5; D perhaps matches TRBD1 (5 bases). There are 13 residues in the CDR3. Trimming stripped 4 bases from V and 5 bases from J, with 11 bases between. Germline V gene sequence: CDR1 MDHEN, CDR2 SYDVKM. DNA for the CDR3: TGTGCCAGCAGTTGGGGCCTTGGGGAGACCCAGTACTTC. The encoded protein is CASSWGLGETQYF.

The chain uses TRBV5-1 and TRBJ2-5, with D uncertain. Germline lookup yields CDR1 SGHRS and CDR2 YFSETQ. V was clipped by 4 bases and J by 3 bases, with 10 bases between them. This CDR3 has 13 amino acids. This CDR3 is CASSLVFEETQYF. The CDR3 bases are TGCGCCAGCAGCCTAGTGTTCGAAGAGACCCAGTACTTC.

The chain couples TRBV7-2 to TRBJ1-5; D might be TRBD1 (5 bases). V lost 3 bases to trimming and J lost 7 bases, with 13 bases between them. The V gene's germline CDR1 is SGHTA and CDR2 FQGNSA. The CDR3 contains 14 residues. The CDR3 region is CASSFGGVGQPQHF. CDR3 nucleotide sequence: TGTGCCAGCAGCTTCGGGGGGGTAGGACAGCCCCAGCATTTT.

This clone was recorded once. The CDR3 reads CAWDATDTGELFF. In DNA, the CDR3 is TGTGCCTGGGACGCAACCGACACCGGGGAGCTGTTTTTT. The chain has TRBV30 and TRBJ2-2; no reliable D call. V was trimmed by 5 bases and J by 3 bases, leaving 10 bases between them. The CDR3 contains 13 residues. In germline, CDR1 is GTSNPN, CDR2 SVGIG (reference sequence).

The V and J genes are TRBV6-5 and TRBJ2-7, with 8 positions matching TRBD2. CDR1 and CDR2 from the germline V gene are MNHEY and SVGAGI. J was trimmed by 5 bases and V by 6 bases; bases with no gene match: 9. CDR3 size: 14 residues. This chain's CDR3 is CASRRLASVHEQYF. The CDR3 DNA reads as TGTGCCAGCAGGAGACTAGCGAGCGTCCACGAGCAGTACTTC.

The chain links TRBV28 to TRBJ1-4, with TRBD1 matching 8 bases. The CDR3 sequence is 15 residues long. Trimming took 5 bases from V and 8 from J; bases not matched to a gene: 10. In germline, CDR1 is MDHEN, CDR2 SYDVKM. CDR3 sequence (DNA): TGTGCCAGCAGTCTTACAGGGGGGGGCGAGGAAAAACTGTTTTTT. Protein sequence: CASSLTGGGEEKLFF. Complete variable domain (other parts from reference TRBV28 and TRBJ1-4): DVKVTQSSRYLVKRTGEKVFLECVQDMDHENMFWYRQDPGLGLRLIYFSYDVKMKEKGDIPEGYSVSREKKERFSLILESASTNQTSMYLCASSLTGGGEEKLFFGSGTQLSVL.

The rearrangement links TRBV11-3 to TRBJ1-1, with D maybe TRBD1 (6 bases). Trimming shortened V by 5 bases and J by 1 base, and 17 bases separated the two germline ends. The CDR3 sequence is 16 residues long. Germline values: CDR1 SGHNT, CDR2 YENEEA. The CDR3 DNA sequence: TGTGCCAGCAGCCTTAGTCACGAGACAGGGAACACTGAAGCTTTCTTT. Its translation: CASSLSHETGNTEAFF.

V and J are TRBV7-2 and TRBJ2-3, with D uncertain. V gave up 5 bases and J gave up 2 bases, with 14 bases separating them. Looked up from germline, CDR1 is SGHTA and CDR2 is FQGNSA. The CDR3 is 15 amino acids. CDR3 protein: CASSLFPLPTDTQYF. DNA of the CDR3: TGTGCCAGCAGCCTCTTCCCCCTACCCACAGATACGCAGTATTTT.

The V gene is TRBV5-4, the J gene TRBJ2-3; D uncertain. The germline V gene encodes CDR1 SGHNT and CDR2 YYREEE (reference sequence). The CDR3 is 15 amino acids. Trimming removed 5 bases at V and 0 bases at J, with 13 bases between. The CDR3 sequence is CASRPEAHSTDTQYF. CDR3 nucleotides: TGTGCCAGCAGACCTGAGGCTCATAGCACAGATACGCAGTATTTT.

A remark on this clone: Other DNA sequences from this sample encode an identical CDR3 as well. This sequence joins TRBV5-1 and TRBJ1-1; possibly TRBD1 for D (5 bases). This CDR3 region has 14 residues. Trimming removed 4 bases at V and 5 bases at J, with 15 bases between. Germline V gene data show CDR1 as SGHRS and CDR2 as YFSETQ. The CDR3 protein is CASSPGPGSTEAFF. The CDR3 DNA follows: TGCGCCAGCAGCCCGGGCCCAGGGAGTACTGAAGCTTTCTTT.

Only one count was recorded for this clone. The chain recombines TRBV7-9 with TRBJ2-1; TRBD2 agrees at 12 bases. V was pared by 1 base and J by 1 base, with 5 bases of the junction left unmatched. The CDR3 is 18 amino acids. CDR1 and CDR2 (germline): SEHNR, FQNEAQ (reference sequence). The CDR3 protein is CASSLETSGRLSYNEQFF. The DNA of the CDR3 is TGTGCCAGCAGCTTAGAGACTAGCGGGAGATTATCCTACAATGAGCAGTTCTTC.

CDR3 nucleotides: TGTGCCAGCAGCTTATCGACTAGCAGCACAGATACGCAGTATTTT. As protein: CASSLSTSSTDTQYF. The genes are TRBV7-9 and TRBJ2-3; 7 bases match TRBD2. Germline-derived CDR1 and CDR2 are SEHNR and FQNEAQ (reference sequence). Unmatched junction bases numbered 2, after V lost 2 bases and J lost 0 bases. The CDR3 runs to 15 residues.

The chain links TRBV7-3 to TRBJ2-2; no firm D call. Trimming took 4 bases from V and 3 from J, leaving 6 bases between them. This CDR3 region has 13 residues. In germline, CDR1 is SGHTA, CDR2 FQGTGA. CDR3 residues: CASSSAHTGELFF. The CDR3 DNA follows: TGTGCCAGCAGCTCTGCGCACACCGGGGAGCTGTTTTTT.

Only a few counts were recorded for this clone. This chain links TRBV27 with TRBJ1-1; D might be TRBD1 (6 bases). Germline V gene lookup returns CDR1 MNHEY and CDR2 SMNVEV (reference sequence). The CDR3 extends over 12 amino acids. Trimming shortened V by 4 bases and J by 8 bases, and 11 bases separated the two germline ends. The CDR3 here is CASSSHGQEAFF. In nucleotides, the CDR3 is TGTGCCAGCAGTTCCCACGGACAGGAAGCTTTCTTT.

Comments on this clone: Other DNA sequences within the sample encode an identical CDR3. The CDR3 spells CSALSTDTQYF. Here the CDR3 DNA reads TGCAGTGCCTTAAGCACAGATACGCAGTATTTT. V usage is TRBV20-1 and J usage is TRBJ2-3, with D hard to call. Germline V gene lookup returns CDR1 DFQATT and CDR2 SNEGSKA (reference sequence). Trimming cost V 6 bases and J 0 bases, with 4 bases left between them. The CDR3 spans 11 residues.

The rearrangement uses TRBV4-1 and TRBJ2-5; 9 bases agree with TRBD2. The CDR3 covers 17 residues. The V segment lost 1 base and the J segment 5 bases; nucleotides outside the gene matches: 11. Germline CDR1 is MGHRA and CDR2 is YSYEKL. The CDR3 DNA sequence: TGCGCCAGCAGCCAAGGATTGCGGGGGGGGCCTCGGGAGACCCAGTACTTC. Translated: CASSQGLRGGPRETQYF.

V and J are TRBV7-8 and TRBJ1-1, with D maybe TRBD1 (5 bases). CDR3 length: 14 residues. Germline V gene lookup returns CDR1 SGHVS and CDR2 FQNEAQ. V lost 5 bases and J 5 bases, leaving 15 bases between the germline ends. This chain's CDR3 is CASSPAQGGTEAFF. The DNA of the CDR3 is TGTGCCAGCAGCCCCGCGCAGGGAGGGACTGAAGCTTTCTTT.

The rearrangement joins TRBV10-3 to TRBJ1-5; no clear D. Trimming removed 2 bases from V and 11 bases from J, with 22 bases in between. The CDR3 covers 16 residues. CDR1 and CDR2 from the germline V gene are ENHRY and SYGVKD. CDR3 DNA sequence: TGTGCCATCAGTGAGAAGGATGGACTGACTCTTACGGCCCAGCATTTT. As protein: CAISEKDGLTLTAQHF.

V is TRBV28 and J is TRBJ1-3; D call uncertain. CDR1 is MDHEN and CDR2 is SYDVKM in the germline V gene. Between the trimmed V and J ends, which lost 6 bases and 8 bases, there was a span of 20 bases. The length of the CDR3 is 15 residues. The DNA for the CDR3 is TGTGCCAGCAGACTTCGCAGAGGACCGGAGGACACCATATATTTT. The encoded protein is CASRLRRGPEDTIYF.